These T cell receptor beta chains were read from a single sample in a study of cytomegalovirus exposure and HLA in healthy donors. The protocol was immunoSEQ multiplex PCR, while the TCRdb copy is restricted to in-frame clones and leaves out a portion. The sample carries about 150,000 clones, roughly 66% recorded once. The specimen sequenced was PBMCs. These receptors came from a woman aged 18 to 35 in good health and CMV-seronegative. The CDR3 runs from the conserved cysteine through the conserved F or W. A D gene is named only where the DNA matches it firmly. Some rows mark clone size as missing; the rest say once, few, many or name a class of expanded clone.

d_gene | j_gene | abundance | v_gene | CDR3nt | CDR3aa
. | TRBJ2-1 | . | TRBV18 | TGTGCCAGCTCACGACGTCAGGATGAGCAGTTCTTC | CASSRRQDEQFF
. | TRBJ2-3 | . | TRBV6-1 | TGTGCCAGCAGTGAAGCTGGCACCACAGATACGCAGTATTTT | CASSEAGTTDTQYF
TRBD2 | TRBJ2-5 | . | TRBV5-4 | TGTGCCAGCAGCCCGTCGGGGGGGCTCCAAGAGACCCAGTACTTC | CASSPSGGLQETQYF
. | TRBJ1-5 | . | TRBV6-5 | TGTGCCAGCAGTTACACCCACACCGGCAATCAGCCCCAGCATTTT | CASSYTHTGNQPQHF
. | TRBJ2-4 | . | TRBV13 | TGTGCCAGCAGCGCTCCGGGTTTTCTAGCCAAAAACATTCAGTACTTC | CASSAPGFLAKNIQYF
TRBD2 | TRBJ2-1 | . | TRBV2 | TGTGCCAGCATATCGGAGGTAGCGGGGGTCCACCCCGAGCAGTTCTTC | CASISEVAGVHPEQFF
. | TRBJ1-1 | . | TRBV27 | TGTGCCAGCAGCCTACTAAAACGGGGGGCGCGGGTGAACACTGAAGCTTTCTTT | CASSLLKRGARVNTEAFF
TRBD1 | TRBJ2-4 | . | TRBV5-6 | TGTGCCAGCAGCTTGGCACCCGGTAGGGGGCTAGGAAACATTCAGTACTTC | CASSLAPGRGLGNIQYF
TRBD1 | TRBJ2-3 | . | TRBV7-2 | TGTGCCAGCAGTCGGGACAGGGGTGGGATAGATACGCAGTATTTT | CASSRDRGGIDTQYF
. | TRBJ2-5 | . | TRBV6-5 | TGTGCCAGCGCCGCAGGGGAACGGAAGACCCAGTACTTC | CASAAGERKTQYF
. | TRBJ2-6 | . | TRBV13 | TGTGCCAGCAGCTTCAGACAGGCCAACGTCCTGACTTTC | CASSFRQANVLTF
TRBD2 | TRBJ2-1 | . | TRBV19 | TGTGCCAGTAGTATATTAGCGGGAGGCCCCCTCTTC | CASSILAGGPLF
TRBD2 | TRBJ2-1 | . | TRBV18 | TGTGCCAGCTCACCAGGACTAGGCCATTACAATGAGCAGTTCTTC | CASSPGLGHYNEQFF
TRBD2 | TRBJ2-1 | once | TRBV11-3 | TGTGCCAGCAGCTTAGGCTCGGTAGCGGGGGCCCGGAATGAGCAGTTCTTC | CASSLGSVAGARNEQFF
TRBD2 | TRBJ2-1 | once | TRBV2 | TGTGCCAGCAGTGCCCGACGGGGGGTCTACAATGAGCAGTTCTTC | CASSARRGVYNEQFF
TRBD2 | TRBJ2-1 | . | TRBV15 | TGTGCCACCAGCCGCATCGGGGGGGCCGAGGCAAATGAGCAGTTCTTC | CATSRIGGAEANEQFF
. | TRBJ1-1 | . | TRBV14 | TGTGCCAGCAGCCCAATAAATCAGTTAAGGGGCACTGAAGCTTTCTTT | CASSPINQLRGTEAFF
. | TRBJ1-1 | once | TRBV5-1 | TGCGCCAGCAGCTTGGAACAACCCCCGAACACTGAAGCTTTCTTT | CASSLEQPPNTEAFF
TRBD1 | TRBJ1-5 | . | TRBV6-1 | TGTGCCAGCAGAGATTGGACAGGCGATAATCAGCCCCAGCATTTT | CASRDWTGDNQPQHF
TRBD2 | TRBJ2-1 | . | TRBV7-9 | TGTGCCAGCAGCTTGGAGACCGGGACTAGCCGCAATGAGCAGTTCTTC | CASSLETGTSRNEQFF
TRBD2 | TRBJ2-5 | . | TRBV10-2 | TGCGCCAGCAGTCCGACTAGCGAGGAGACCCAGTACTTC | CASSPTSEETQYF
. | TRBJ2-5 | . | TRBV18 | TGTGCCAGCTCACCGAGGGCGACCCAAGAGACCCAGTACTTC | CASSPRATQETQYF
TRBD2 | TRBJ2-3 | . | TRBV7-6 | TGTGCCAGCAGCTTAACTAGCGGCACTAGCACAGATACGCGGTATTTT | CASSLTSGTSTDTRYF
TRBD2 | TRBJ2-3 | . | TRBV27 | TGTGCCAGCAGTCAGTACGGTCTTTCGGGACTAGGGTCCTCCGATACGCAGTATTTT | CASSQYGLSGLGSSDTQYF
TRBD1 | TRBJ1-1 | few | TRBV12-5 | TGTGCTAGTGGTTTGACAGGACAGGGGCGTAGCACTGAAGCTTTCTTT | CASGLTGQGRSTEAFF
. | TRBJ1-2 | . | TRBV4-3 | TGCGCCAGCAGCCAAAGCGGCGCCCGCTACACCTTC | CASSQSGARYTF
. | TRBJ1-1 | . | TRBV5-1 | TGCGCCAGCAGCTTGGCCCCACAGCCGAACACTGAAGCTTTCTTT | CASSLAPQPNTEAFF
TRBD1 | TRBJ1-4 | . | TRBV9 | TGTGCCAGCAGCTTCGGCGGGACAGGGCTTGAAAAACTGTTTTTT | CASSFGGTGLEKLFF
. | TRBJ2-2 | few | TRBV7-9 | TGTGCCAGCAGCTTGTTGACAGAGAACACCGGGGAGCTGTTTTTT | CASSLLTENTGELFF
TRBD2 | TRBJ2-5 | . | TRBV28 | TGTGCCAGCAGCCCCGCTAGCGGGAGGGCCGTGGAGACCCAGTACTTC | CASSPASGRAVETQYF
. | TRBJ2-7 | few | TRBV19 | TGTGCCAGTAGTATAGTAGGACAACAAGAGCAGTACTTC | CASSIVGQQEQYF
TRBD1 | TRBJ1-1 | . | TRBV7-9 | TGTGCCAGCAGGTTCGGACAGGGGGGTACTGAAGCTTTCTTT | CASRFGQGGTEAFF
. | TRBJ2-3 | . | TRBV19 | TGTGCCAGTAGTAGTATCACAGATACGCAGTATTTT | CASSSITDTQYF
. | TRBJ1-1 | few | TRBV4-3 | TGCGCCAGCAGCCAAGGACTAGCCGGGTTTAGTCGAGCTTTCTTT | CASSQGLAGFSRAFF
. | TRBJ1-6 | . | TRBV5-1 | TGCGCCAGCAGCTTGGCGTCACCCGAACGGGGTTCACCCCTCCACTTT | CASSLASPERGSPLHF
TRBD1 | TRBJ1-3 | . | TRBV28 | TGTGCCAGCAGTCACGGGACAGGGGGAAACACCATATATTTT | CASSHGTGGNTIYF
TRBD1 | TRBJ1-4 | . | TRBV18 | TGTGCCAGCTCACGACAGGGGTCTAATGAAAAACTGTTTTTT | CASSRQGSNEKLFF
. | TRBJ2-2 | . | TRBV29-1 | TGCAGCGTAGAAGGGGCCTGGAACACCGGGGAGCTGTTTTTT | CSVEGAWNTGELFF
. | TRBJ1-1 | . | TRBV11-3 | TGTGCCAGCAGCCCAGGCCCTGAAGCTTTCTTT | CASSPGPEAFF
. | TRBJ2-7 | . | TRBV4-3 | TGCGCCAGCAGCCAAGAGGACTACGGCGAGCAGTACTTC | CASSQEDYGEQYF
. | TRBJ1-5 | . | TRBV7-9 | TGTGCCAGCAGCCGCGACAGCGGGAATCAGCCCCAGCATTTT | CASSRDSGNQPQHF
TRBD1 | TRBJ1-2 | . | TRBV6-1 | TGTGCCAGCCTTTACACCGGACAGGGCTATGGCTACACCTTC | CASLYTGQGYGYTF
TRBD2 | TRBJ2-4 | . | TRBV9 | TGTGCCAGCAGCACCGGGGGGGCCTGGAACATTCAGTACTTC | CASSTGGAWNIQYF